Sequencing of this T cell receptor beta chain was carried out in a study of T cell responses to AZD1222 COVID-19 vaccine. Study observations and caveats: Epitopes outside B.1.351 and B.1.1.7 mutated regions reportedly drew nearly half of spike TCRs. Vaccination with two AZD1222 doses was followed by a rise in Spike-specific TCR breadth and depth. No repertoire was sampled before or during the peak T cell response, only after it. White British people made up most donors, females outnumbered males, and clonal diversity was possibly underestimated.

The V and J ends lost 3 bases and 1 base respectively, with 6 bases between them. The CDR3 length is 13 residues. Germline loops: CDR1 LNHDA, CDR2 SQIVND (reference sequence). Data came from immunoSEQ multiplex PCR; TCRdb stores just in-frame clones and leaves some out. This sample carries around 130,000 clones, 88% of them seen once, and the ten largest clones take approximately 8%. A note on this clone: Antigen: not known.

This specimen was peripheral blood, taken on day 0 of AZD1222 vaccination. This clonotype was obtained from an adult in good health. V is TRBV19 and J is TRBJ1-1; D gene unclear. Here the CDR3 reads CASSILGNTEAFF. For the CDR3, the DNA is TGTGCCAGTAGTATTCTAGGGAACACTGAAGCTTTCTTT.